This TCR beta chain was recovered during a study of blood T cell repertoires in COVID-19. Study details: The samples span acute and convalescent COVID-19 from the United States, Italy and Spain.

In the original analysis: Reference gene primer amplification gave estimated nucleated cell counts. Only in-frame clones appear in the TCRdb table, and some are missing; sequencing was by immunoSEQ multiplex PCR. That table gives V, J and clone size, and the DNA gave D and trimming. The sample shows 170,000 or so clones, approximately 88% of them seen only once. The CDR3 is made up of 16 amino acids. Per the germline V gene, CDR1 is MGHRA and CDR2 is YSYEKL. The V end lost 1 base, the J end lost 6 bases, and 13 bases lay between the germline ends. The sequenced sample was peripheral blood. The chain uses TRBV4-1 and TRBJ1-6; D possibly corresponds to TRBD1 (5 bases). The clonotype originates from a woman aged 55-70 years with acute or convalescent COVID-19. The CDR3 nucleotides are TGCGCCAGCAGCCAAGGAGACAGATCCCTTAATTCACCCCTCCACTTT. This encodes CASSQGDRSLNSPLHF.